Listed below are T cell receptor beta chains from one sample, sequenced in a study of Ad26.COV2.S vaccination and SARS-CoV-2 variants. Method: immunoSEQ multiplex PCR; TCRdb's copy keeps in-frame clones and lacks some. The sample includes about 320,000 clones, approximately 86% of them seen just once. The sequencing here drew on peripheral blood, taken in a trial of Ad26.COV2.S vaccine versus placebo. The receptors were gathered from a person aged 18-60 years who received the Ad26.COV2.S COVID-19 vaccine or a placebo. Each CDR3 is given with its conserved first and last residue. The D gene is left open where the match is weak. Not all rows give a size; the values are once, few, many and, for expanded clones, a class.

clone_size j_call d_call v_call cdr3_aa cdr3_nt
once TRBJ2-3 NA TRBV5-1 CASSVTTRASTDTQYF TGCGCCAGCAGCGTGACAACTCGTGCTAGCACAGATACGCAGTATTTT
NA TRBJ2-1 TRBD1 TRBV30 CAWSVQRQGSGFF TGTGCCTGGAGTGTACAGAGACAGGGTTCGGGGTTCTTC
NA TRBJ1-5 TRBD1 TRBV7-9 CASSSGQNQPQHF TGTGCCAGCAGCTCGGGACAGAATCAGCCCCAGCATTTT
once TRBJ2-7 NA TRBV7-7 CASSRGPLGSSEQYF TGTGCTAGCAGCCGAGGACCCCTGGGGTCCAGCGAGCAGTACTTC
NA TRBJ1-1 NA TRBV18 CASSPPLVTEAFF TGTGCCAGCTCACCACCTTTAGTCACTGAAGCTTTCTTT
NA TRBJ1-5 NA TRBV19 CASSIGVQPQHF TGTGCCAGTAGTATAGGGGTTCAGCCCCAGCATTTT
NA TRBJ1-5 NA TRBV6-1 CASSEARRRVRQPQHF TGTGCCAGCAGTGAAGCTAGGCGGAGGGTTCGTCAGCCCCAGCATTTT
NA TRBJ1-5 NA TRBV5-6 CASSLSPGDQPQHF TGTGCCAGCAGCTTGTCGCCAGGGGATCAGCCCCAGCATTTT
NA TRBJ2-7 NA TRBV6-2/TRBV6-3 CASSYSYRVSYEQYF TGTGCCAGCAGTTATTCTTATCGGGTTAGCTACGAGCAGTACTTC
NA TRBJ2-2 NA TRBV5-1 CASSLQQTTGELFF TGCGCCAGCAGCTTGCAACAGACCACCGGGGAGCTGTTTTTT
once TRBJ1-2 NA TRBV6-1 CASSEWLWVRGYTF TGTGCCAGCAGTGAATGGCTCTGGGTAAGAGGCTACACCTTC
once TRBJ1-1 TRBD1 TRBV29-1 CSARRDSNTEAFF TGCAGCGCCCGAAGGGACAGCAACACTGAAGCTTTCTTT
few TRBJ2-5 NA TRBV5-1 CASSLGGGAETQYF TGCGCCAGCAGCTTGGGAGGGGGAGCGGAGACCCAGTACTTC
few TRBJ1-5 NA TRBV19 CASVMQGPNQPQHF TGTGCCAGTGTTATGCAGGGCCCCAATCAGCCCCAGCATTTT
NA TRBJ1-4 NA TRBV3-1/TRBV3-2 CASSTAQEKLFF TGTGCCAGCAGCACGGCGCAGGAAAAACTGTTTTTT
NA TRBJ1-1 TRBD1 TRBV18 CASSPGTGGGTEAFF TGTGCCAGCTCACCAGGGACAGGGGGAGGTACTGAAGCTTTCTTT
NA TRBJ2-5 NA TRBV9 CASSPGVVTFGETQYF TGTGCCAGCAGCCCCGGTGTAGTTACCTTTGGGGAGACCCAGTACTTC
NA TRBJ1-5 NA TRBV11-2 CASSLVGGNQPQHF TGTGCCAGCAGCTTAGTCGGGGGCAATCAGCCCCAGCATTTT
once TRBJ2-7 TRBD1 TRBV18 CASSPPGTGTYEQYF TGTGCCAGCTCACCTCCCGGGACAGGGACCTACGAGCAGTACTTC
NA TRBJ1-1 NA TRBV5-1 CASSLFAGTNTEAFF TGCGCCAGCAGCTTATTCGCAGGGACGAACACTGAAGCTTTCTTT
once TRBJ2-5 TRBD2 TRBV5-1 CASSSRKTSGGAETQYF TGCGCCAGCAGCTCCCGAAAGACTAGCGGGGGGGCTGAGACCCAGTACTTC
many TRBJ1-1 NA TRBV30 CAWRKARGTTEAFF TGTGCCTGGAGGAAGGCAAGAGGTACAACTGAAGCTTTCTTT
NA TRBJ2-7 NA TRBV6-2/TRBV6-3 CASSYAETEQYF TGTGCCAGCAGTTACGCAGAAACCGAGCAGTACTTC
NA TRBJ1-6 NA TRBV3-1/TRBV3-2 CASSSDRLNSPLHF TGTGCCAGCAGCTCAGACAGGTTAAATTCACCCCTCCACTTT
once TRBJ2-1 NA TRBV30 CAWSGGGLRSIF TGTGCCTGGAGTGGAGGAGGACTACGATCAATCTTC
NA TRBJ2-3 NA TRBV7-8 CASSLDGSRTDTQYF TGTGCCAGCAGCTTGGACGGGAGCCGCACAGATACGCAGTATTTT
NA TRBJ1-5 TRBD1 TRBV30 CAWSVRADREGQPQHF TGTGCCTGGAGTGTACGGGCGGACAGGGAAGGTCAGCCCCAGCATTTT
NA TRBJ2-5 TRBD2 TRBV4-1 CASSQGSKRGQETQYF TGCGCCAGCAGCCAAGGGTCCAAGCGGGGCCAAGAGACCCAGTACTTC
NA TRBJ1-2 NA TRBV6-5 CASSYSNSNYGYTF TGTGCCAGCAGTTACTCGAACAGTAACTATGGCTACACCTTC
NA TRBJ2-6 NA TRBV5-6 CASSLGLLSGANVLTF TGTGCCAGCAGCTTGGGACTCCTGAGTGGGGCCAACGTCCTGACTTTC
NA TRBJ2-3 TRBD2 TRBV7-2 CASSLVGTSGGTDTQYF TGTGCCAGCAGCTTAGTCGGGACTAGCGGGGGAACAGATACGCAGTATTTT
once TRBJ2-2 NA TRBV7-7 CASSSQIYNTGELFF TGTGCTAGCAGCTCACAGATCTATAACACCGGGGAGCTGTTTTTT
NA TRBJ2-6 NA TRBV5-4 CASSLAGRGAHAGANVLTF TGTGCCAGCAGCTTGGCCGGCCGGGGGGCGCATGCTGGGGCCAACGTCCTGACTTTC
NA TRBJ1-5 NA TRBV29-1 CSVVEQAIPNQPQHF TGCAGCGTTGTCGAACAGGCGATTCCCAATCAGCCCCAGCATTTT
once TRBJ1-5 TRBD1 TRBV6-5 CASREGAGSQPQHF TGTGCCAGCAGGGAGGGGGCGGGGAGTCAGCCCCAGCATTTT
NA TRBJ1-2 TRBD1 TRBV19 CASRGTGWYNGYTF TGTGCCAGTAGGGGGACAGGGTGGTATAATGGCTACACCTTC
NA TRBJ2-1 NA TRBV7-2 CASSAGYEQFF TGTGCCAGCAGCGCCGGGTATGAGCAGTTCTTC
few TRBJ1-5 NA TRBV2 CASSAQGQLPQHF TGTGCCAGCAGTGCCCAAGGGCAACTGCCCCAGCATTTT
NA TRBJ1-2 TRBD1 TRBV6-6 CASRSQGMNYGYTF TGTGCCAGCAGATCACAGGGGATGAACTATGGCTACACCTTC
NA TRBJ1-4 TRBD1 TRBV5-4 CASSRDRVEKLFF TGTGCCAGCAGCCGGGACAGGGTTGAAAAACTGTTTTTT
NA TRBJ1-1 TRBD1 TRBV18 CASSETGAYTEAFF TGTGCCAGCTCAGAAACAGGGGCCTACACTGAAGCTTTCTTT
NA TRBJ1-2 TRBD1 TRBV7-9 CASSFGGTAANYGYTF TGTGCCAGCAGCTTCGGCGGGACAGCAGCTAACTATGGCTACACCTTC